This TCR beta chain emerged from a study of blood T cell repertoires in COVID-19. For the study at large: The study drew acute and convalescent COVID-19 samples from the United States, Italy and Spain.

With V trimmed by 8 bases and J by 3 bases, 5 bases remained unmatched. Germline V gives CDR1 ENHRY, CDR2 SYGVKD. CDR3 length: 13 residues. TCRdb's copy holds only in-frame clones and misses some; the assay was immunoSEQ multiplex PCR. The repertoire has tens of thousands of clones, 92% of them found once; the top ten carry over 2%. Sequencing used peripheral blood. This clonotype was sampled from a man in his fifties or sixties with active COVID-19. This chain links TRBV10-3 with TRBJ2-7; 9 bases align to TRBD2. The CDR3 sequence: CAIGGTSNYEQYF. The DNA for the CDR3 is TGTGCCATCGGGGGGACTAGCAACTACGAGCAGTACTTC.